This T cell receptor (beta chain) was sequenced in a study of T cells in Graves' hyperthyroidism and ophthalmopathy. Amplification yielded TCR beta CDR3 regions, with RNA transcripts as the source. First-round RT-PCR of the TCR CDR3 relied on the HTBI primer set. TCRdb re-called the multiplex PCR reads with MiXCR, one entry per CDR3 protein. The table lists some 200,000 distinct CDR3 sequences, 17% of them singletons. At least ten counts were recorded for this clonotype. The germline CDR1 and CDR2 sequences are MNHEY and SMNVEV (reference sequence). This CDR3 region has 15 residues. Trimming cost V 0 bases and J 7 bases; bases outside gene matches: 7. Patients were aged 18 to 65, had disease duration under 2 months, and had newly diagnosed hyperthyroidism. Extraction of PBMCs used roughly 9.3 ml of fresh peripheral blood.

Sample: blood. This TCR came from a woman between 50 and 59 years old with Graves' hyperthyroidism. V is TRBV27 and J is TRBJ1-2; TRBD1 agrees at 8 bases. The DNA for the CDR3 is TGTGCCAGCAGTTTATCGGGACAGGCGGGGGGTGGCTACACCTTC. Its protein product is CASSLSGQAGGGYTF.